A single sample is the source of the 24 T cell receptor beta chains below, sequenced in a study of blood T cell repertoires in COVID-19. The table came from immunoSEQ multiplex PCR; TCRdb's copy has only in-frame clones and leaves some out. The data contain over 150,000 clones, 78% of them singletons. What was sequenced was peripheral blood. The receptor source for this set is an older man with acute or convalescent COVID-19.

V usage is TRBV2 and J usage is TRBJ1-1, with 8 bases aligning to TRBD1. Looked up from germline, CDR1 is SNHLY and CDR2 is FYNNEI. The CDR3 has 16 amino acids. V lost 3 bases and J lost 1; bases outside the gene matches: 7. CDR3 loop: CASSELGTGTNTEAFF. Written as DNA, the CDR3 is TGTGCCAGCAGTGAGCTGGGGACAGGAACGAACACTGAAGCTTTCTTT. The full variable domain, rest sourced from reference TRBV2 and TRBJ1-1, is EPEVTQTPSHQVTQMGQEVILRCVPISNHLYFYWYRQILGQKVEFLVSFYNNEISEKSEIFDDQFSVERPDGSNFTLKIRSTKLEDSAMYFCASSELGTGTNTEAFFGQGTRLTVV.

V and J are TRBV5-8 and TRBJ2-1; D is possibly TRBD2 (6 bases). CDR3 length: 13 amino acids. V was shortened by 5 bases and J by 6 bases, with 12 bases between the two germline ends. Per the germline V gene, CDR1 is SGHTS and CDR2 is YDEGEE. CDR3 sequence: CASRVWGVNEQFF. DNA for the CDR3: TGTGCCAGCAGGGTTTGGGGGGTCAATGAGCAGTTCTTC.

The genes are TRBV19 and TRBJ2-2; 7 nucleotides match TRBD2. Trimming removed 6 bases from V and 7 bases from J; junction bases left unmatched: 11. CDR1 is LNHDA and CDR2 is SQIVND in the germline V gene (reference sequence). The CDR3 runs to 15 residues. In DNA, the CDR3 is TGTGCCAGTAGGCCATTCGGACTAGATGACGGGGAGCTGTTTTTT. It translates to CASRPFGLDDGELFF.

This sequence joins TRBV27 and TRBJ1-2; D gene uncertain. This CDR3 comprises 13 residues. CDR1 and CDR2 (germline): MNHEY, SMNVEV (reference sequence). V lost 6 bases, J lost 7 bases, and 15 bases lay in between. Written as DNA, the CDR3 is TGTGCCAGCAGCTCTTCAGGCCGTCTTGGCTACACCTTC. As protein: CASSSSGRLGYTF.

V and J are TRBV29-1 and TRBJ2-6, with D tentatively TRBD1 (6 bases). Trimming pared 4 bases from V and 4 bases from J, leaving 14 bases between. Germline V lookup: CDR1 SQVTM, CDR2 ANQGSEA. This CDR3 is 15 amino acids long. CDR3 sequence (DNA): TGCAGCGTTGGAAGATCAGGGGACGGGGCCAACGTCCTGACTTTC. Its protein product is CSVGRSGDGANVLTF.

There are a few counts of this clone. This sequence joins TRBV7-2 and TRBJ1-6; no clear D. CDR3 size: 15 residues. Germline V lookup: CDR1 SGHTA, CDR2 FQGNSA. V was trimmed by 2 bases and J by 4 bases, leaving 9 bases between them. In nucleotides, the CDR3 is TGTGCCAGCAGCTTATTTCGGAGTTATAATTCACCCCTCCACTTT. This gives the protein CASSLFRSYNSPLHF.

The V and J genes are TRBV24-1 and TRBJ2-3, with 7 bases fitting TRBD1. Germline V gene lookup returns CDR1 KGHDR and CDR2 SFDVKD. The CDR3 consists of 16 residues. J gave up 1 base and V 0 bases, and 3 bases lay outside the gene matches. CDR3 nucleotides: TGTGCCACCAGTGATTTGCCTGGACAGGGCACAGATACGCAGTATTTT. Amino acids: CATSDLPGQGTDTQYF.

J is TRBJ1-1 and V is TRBV6-5; a weak D match, TRBD1 (5 bases). The length of the CDR3 is 14 residues. V shed 5 bases and J shed 0 bases, with 10 bases lying between them. Germline V gives CDR1 MNHEY, CDR2 SVGAGI. The CDR3 coding sequence is TGTGCCAGCAGTACCAAACAGGTGAACACTGAAGCTTTCTTT. This gives the protein CASSTKQVNTEAFF.

J is TRBJ2-3 and V is TRBV7-9, with 10 nucleotides matching TRBD2. The CDR3 contains 17 residues. The V gene's germline CDR1 is SEHNR and CDR2 FQNEAQ (reference sequence). V was clipped by 8 bases and J by 6 bases; unmatched bases: 17. The CDR3 sequence is CASRPYLGAGGPDTQYF. The CDR3 nucleotides read TGTGCCAGCCGACCCTATCTTGGAGCGGGGGGGCCGGATACGCAGTATTTT. The full variable domain, rest sourced from reference TRBV7-9 and TRBJ2-3, is DTGVSQNPRHKITKRGQNVTFRCDPISEHNRLYWYRQTLGQGPEFLTYFQNEAQLEKSRLLSDRFSAERPKGSFSTLEIQRTEQGDSAMYLCASRPYLGAGGPDTQYFGPGTRLTVL.

In DNA, the CDR3 is TGTGCCAGCAGCGGCAGGGACAGGGAAAGGGGTAATGAGCAGTTCTTC. As protein: CASSGRDRERGNEQFF. The rearrangement joins TRBV7-6 to TRBJ2-1; 9 bases agree with TRBD1. This CDR3 is 16 amino acids long. J lost 7 bases, V lost 5 bases, and 12 bases had no gene match. Germline CDR1 is SGHVS and CDR2 is FNYEAQ.

The chain recombines TRBV7-9 with TRBJ1-6; no definite D call. CDR3 length equals 14 residues. Germline CDR1 is SEHNR and CDR2 is FQNEAQ (reference sequence). V lost 2 bases and J 10 bases, leaving 12 bases between the germline ends. The CDR3 here is CASSLNPPGSPLHF. The CDR3 nucleotides are TGTGCCAGCAGCTTAAATCCCCCGGGGTCACCCCTCCACTTT.

Only a few counts were recorded for this clone. The rearrangement links TRBV18 to TRBJ1-3, with D possibly being TRBD1 (5 bases). Germline V CDR1 and CDR2: KGHSH, LQKENI. This CDR3 is built from 14 residues. Trimming removed 4 bases from V and 12 bases from J, with 19 bases in between. Written as DNA, the CDR3 is TGTGCCAGCTCACGTCAGGGCAAGTACGTCGACATATATTTT. This codes for CASSRQGKYVDIYF.

The chain carries TRBV30 and TRBJ2-7; 10 bases line up with TRBD1. Germline V gene lookup returns CDR1 GTSNPN and CDR2 SVGIG (reference sequence). This CDR3 is 13 amino acids long. V lost 5 bases, J lost 9 bases, and 10 bases stayed unmatched. CDR3 DNA sequence: TGTGCCTGGGAGGGACAGGGGAAGCAGGTGCAGTACTTC. Translated, it gives CAWEGQGKQVQYF.

CDR3 nucleotide sequence: TGTGCCAGCAGTTCCCTTCCGGGACAGGGGATGGTCTACGAGCAGTACTTC. Protein sequence: CASSSLPGQGMVYEQYF. This chain links TRBV6-2 or TRBV6-3 with TRBJ2-7, with 10 bases aligning to TRBD1. The CDR3 runs to 17 residues. Germline V gene data show CDR1 as MNHEY and CDR2 as SVGEGT. With V trimmed by 4 bases and J by 3 bases, 12 bases remained unmatched.

The gene calls are TRBV11-1 and TRBJ2-2, with TRBD2 identical over 7 bases. J lost 0 bases, V lost 5 bases, and 6 bases had no gene match. Germline V gene data show CDR1 as SGHAT and CDR2 as FQDESV (reference sequence). The CDR3 loop spans 16 amino acids. The CDR3 loop reads CASSPMGGANTGELFF. The CDR3 DNA follows: TGTGCCAGCAGCCCAATGGGGGGGGCGAACACCGGGGAGCTGTTTTTT.

The rearrangement uses TRBV3-1 (or the pseudogene TRBV3-2) and TRBJ1-5; TRBD1 is a possible D gene (6 bases). Trimming removed 2 bases from V and 8 bases from J, with 13 bases in between. The CDR3 has 14 residues. Per germline, CDR1 LGHDT and CDR2 YNNKEL (reference sequence). The CDR3 bases are TGTGCCAGCAGCCAACGTTACAGGGTAGAGCCCCAGCATTTT. Translating gives CASSQRYRVEPQHF.

The table lists this clone with a count of one. The chain recombines TRBV3-1 (or the pseudogene TRBV3-2) with TRBJ1-6; maybe TRBD1 (6 bases). V lost 1 base, J lost 3 bases, and 13 bases lay in between. In germline, CDR1 is LGHDT, CDR2 YNNKEL (reference sequence). This CDR3 region has 17 residues. In nucleotides, the CDR3 is TGTGCCAGCAGCCAAGTTTCGGGGGGCGGCTATAATTCACCCCTCCACTTT. Translation gives CASSQVSGGGYNSPLHF.

The chain is built from TRBV5-6 and TRBJ2-3, with 11 bases aligning to TRBD2. The CDR3 runs 16 residues. The germline CDR1 and CDR2 sequences are SGHDT and YYEEEE. After removal of 3 bases from V and 8 bases from J, the junction contained 11 bases not matched to a gene. CDR3 residues: CASSSSGGPAQGTQYF. The CDR3 nucleotides are TGTGCCAGCAGCTCTAGCGGGGGGCCTGCTCAGGGTACGCAGTATTTT.

This sequence joins TRBV11-3 and TRBJ2-7, with 9 bases fitting TRBD2. Looked up from germline, CDR1 is SGHNT and CDR2 is YENEEA. J was trimmed by 4 bases and V by 6 bases; bases with no gene match: 4. The length of the CDR3 is 13 residues. This CDR3 is CASSPSGEYEQYF. As DNA, the CDR3 is TGTGCCAGCAGTCCTAGCGGGGAATACGAGCAGTACTTC.

The chain recombines TRBV7-8 with TRBJ1-4; D possibly corresponds to TRBD1 (5 bases). Germline CDR1 is SGHVS and CDR2 is FQNEAQ. Trimming took 5 bases from V and 4 from J, leaving 14 bases between them. The CDR3 has 15 residues. CDR3 sequence (DNA): TGTGCCAGCAGCCCCCGGAGGGGTTTTAATGAAAAACTGTTTTTT. It translates to CASSPRRGFNEKLFF. Filled out from reference TRBV7-8 and TRBJ1-4, the complete variable domain reads GAGVSQSPRYKVAKRGQDVALRCDPISGHVSLFWYQQALGQGPEFLTYFQNEAQLDKSGLPSDRFFAERPEGSVSTLKIQRTQQEDSAVYLCASSPRRGFNEKLFFGSGTQLSVL.

This clone was seen a handful of times. The chain recombines TRBV6-5 with TRBJ1-1; D perhaps matches TRBD1 (5 bases). The CDR3 sequence is 15 residues long. Germline CDR1 MNHEY, CDR2 SVGAGI. With 6 bases removed from V and 3 bases from J, the gap between germline ends came to 17 bases. CDR3 in DNA: TGTGCCAGCAGGGGAGGATTGGGGCGGGACACTGAAGCTTTCTTT. This gives the protein CASRGGLGRDTEAFF.

CDR3 in amino acids: CASRTEGGGDGYTF. The DNA for the CDR3 is TGTGCCAGCAGAACAGAGGGGGGAGGGGACGGCTACACCTTC. The J gene is TRBJ1-2, the V gene TRBV6-5, with D tentatively TRBD1 (6 bases). Looked up from germline, CDR1 is MNHEY and CDR2 is SVGAGI. V was pared by 6 bases and J by 8 bases, with 19 bases between. The CDR3 sequence is 14 residues long.

This clone was recorded only once. This chain joins TRBV20-1 and TRBJ2-7, with D perhaps matching TRBD2 (5 bases). In germline, CDR1 is DFQATT, CDR2 SNEGSKA (reference sequence). V lost 5 bases and J 6 bases, leaving 11 bases between the germline ends. This CDR3 region has 11 residues. The CDR3 loop is CSALDGGEQYV. In DNA form, the CDR3 reads TGCAGTGCTTTAGACGGAGGCGAGCAGTACGTC.

The rearrangement links TRBV2 to TRBJ1-2; perhaps TRBD1 as D (5 bases). V lost 6 bases, J lost 7 bases, and 12 bases lay in between. In germline, CDR1 is SNHLY, CDR2 FYNNEI. CDR3 length equals 12 residues. The CDR3, as DNA: TGTGCCAGCAGGGGGCCCCTTTCTGGCTACACCTTC. This encodes CASRGPLSGYTF. Complete variable domain (other parts from reference TRBV2 and TRBJ1-2): EPEVTQTPSHQVTQMGQEVILRCVPISNHLYFYWYRQILGQKVEFLVSFYNNEISEKSEIFDDQFSVERPDGSNFTLKIRSTKLEDSAMYFCASRGPLSGYTFGSGTRLTVV.